This TCR beta chain is from a study of T cell responses to AZD1222 COVID-19 vaccine. Background on the study: The study pooled second doses at about 4 or about 12 weeks. Study results and limitations: Baseline antibody screening turned up just six seropositive AZD1222 recipients. A mostly white British donor set with more females was recruited, and clonal diversity was possibly underestimated.

The repertoire was sequenced with immunoSEQ multiplex PCR; TCRdb's copy has only in-frame clones and lacks some. The sample shows 90,000 to 150,000 clones, approximately 88% of them seen only once. In this sample, this clone turned up a few times. The antigen is undetermined. V was clipped by 4 bases and J by 4 bases; unmatched bases: 5. Germline-derived CDR1 and CDR2 are SGHNT and YENEEA. The CDR3 runs to 14 residues. This TCR was recovered from an adult in good health. The rearrangement links TRBV11-3 to TRBJ2-7; the match to TRBD1 covers 9 bases. Sequencing used peripheral blood, obtained on day 0 of AZD1222 vaccination. CDR3 nucleotide sequence: TGTGCCAGCAGCTGGGACAGGGATGAATACGAGCAGTACTTC. As protein: CASSWDRDEYEQYF. The complete variable domain, with remaining parts taken from reference TRBV11-3 and TRBJ2-7, reads EAGVVQSPRYKIIEKKQPVAFWCNPISGHNTLYWYLQNLGQGPELLIRYENEEAVDDSQLPKDRFSAERLKGVDSTLKIQPAELGDSAVYLCASSWDRDEYEQYFGPGTRLTVT.